The 9 T cell receptor beta chains given below trace back to one sample, sequenced in a study of blood T cell repertoires in COVID-19. The table came from immunoSEQ multiplex PCR; TCRdb's copy has only in-frame clones and leaves some out. This table holds about 310,000 clones, approximately 81% found once. What was sequenced was PBMCs or T cells enriched from blood (not recorded which). The source is a woman between 25 and 40 years old who had been exposed to COVID-19.

At least ten counts were recorded for this clone. The chain combines TRBV7-2 with TRBJ1-2, with 8 nucleotides matching TRBD1. V was clipped by 7 bases and J by 8 bases; unmatched bases: 9. The V gene's germline CDR1 is SGHTA and CDR2 FQGNSA. This CDR3 region has 13 residues. CDR3 nucleotide sequence: TGTGCCAGCACCCTAGGACAGGGTAGAGGCTACACCTTC. This sequence encodes CASTLGQGRGYTF.

The rearrangement links TRBV11-2 to TRBJ1-2; a possible D gene is TRBD1 (5 bases). Germline V gene lookup returns CDR1 SGHAT and CDR2 FQNNGV. V shed 1 base and J shed 2 bases, with 20 bases lying between them. This CDR3 contains 18 residues. The CDR3 spells CASSLGYFQGRGNYGYTF. CDR3 DNA: TGTGCCAGCAGCTTAGGGTATTTCCAGGGTCGAGGAAACTATGGCTACACCTTC.

The gene calls are TRBV6-4 and TRBJ2-2; D gene uncertain. This CDR3 comprises 13 residues. The germline CDR1 and CDR2 sequences are MRHNA and SNTAGT. With 0 bases removed from V and 4 bases from J, the gap between germline ends came to 3 bases. The chain's CDR3 is CASSDSSTGELFF. The CDR3 coding sequence is TGTGCCAGCAGTGACTCGAGCACCGGGGAGCTGTTTTTT.

For this clone: Other DNA sequences in this sample translate to the same CDR3. The genes are TRBV5-1 and TRBJ2-2; 8 nucleotides match TRBD1. Per the germline V gene, CDR1 is SGHRS and CDR2 is YFSETQ. The CDR3 runs to 15 residues. The junction had 1 base not matched to a gene; V was cut back by 0 bases and J by 3 bases. The CDR3 DNA follows: TGCGCCAGCAGCTTGGACAGGGGGGACACCGGGGAGCTGTTTTTT. Protein: CASSLDRGDTGELFF.

The gene calls are TRBV25-1 and TRBJ1-1; D gene ambiguous. With 2 bases removed from V and 11 bases from J, the gap between germline ends came to 21 bases. The CDR3 is 15 residues long. Germline V CDR1 and CDR2: MGHDK, SYGVNS. CDR3 sequence (DNA): TGTGCCAGCAGTGAAGTAGGAGGCCGCGGTCCCCGGGCTTTCTTT. Translating it yields CASSEVGGRGPRAFF. Drawing the rest from reference TRBV25-1 and TRBJ1-1, the complete variable domain is EADIYQTPRYLVIGTGKKITLECSQTMGHDKMYWYQQDPGMELHLIHYSYGVNSTEKGDLSSESTVSRIRTEHFPLTLESARPSHTSQYLCASSEVGGRGPRAFFGQGTRLTVV.

This chain joins TRBV28 and TRBJ1-4; TRBD1 is a possible D gene (5 bases). Trimming stripped 4 bases from V and 4 bases from J, with 7 bases between. From germline, CDR1 is MDHEN and CDR2 SYDVKM. The CDR3 is made up of 13 amino acids. The CDR3 protein is CASSWGLNEKLFF. The CDR3 coding sequence is TGTGCCAGCAGTTGGGGACTTAATGAAAAACTGTTTTTT.

This chain joins TRBV3-1 (or the pseudogene TRBV3-2) and TRBJ2-3, with 9 bases identical to TRBD2. Germline CDR1 and CDR2: LGHDT and YNNKEL (reference sequence). The CDR3 sequence is 17 residues long. Losses at the gene ends were 2 bases for V and 4 bases for J; bases not matched to a gene: 10. The CDR3 sequence is CASSQSPSGGWADTQYF. The CDR3 DNA is TGTGCCAGCAGCCAAAGTCCCAGCGGGGGGTGGGCAGATACGCAGTATTTT.

As for this clone: The germline gene is not matched at one end of the junction; a read error may be the cause. This chain joins TRBV4-1 and TRBJ2-1, with 9 bases lining up with TRBD2. The CDR3 runs to 17 residues. The germline CDR1 and CDR2 sequences are MGHRA and YSYEKL. The chain's CDR3 is CASRQGVLAGVYNEQFF. In DNA, the CDR3 is TGCGCCAGCAGACAAGGGGTGTTAGCGGGGGTTTACAATGAGCAGTTCTTC.

The rearrangement links TRBV6-2 or TRBV6-3 to TRBJ1-2, with 7 bases matching TRBD1. CDR1 and CDR2 (germline): MNHEY, SVGEGT. CDR3 length: 14 residues. Unmatched junction bases numbered 5, after V lost 5 bases and J lost 2 bases. CDR3 DNA sequence: TGTGCCAGCAGTCCCGAACAGGGGAACTATGGCTACACCTTC. Amino acid sequence: CASSPEQGNYGYTF.